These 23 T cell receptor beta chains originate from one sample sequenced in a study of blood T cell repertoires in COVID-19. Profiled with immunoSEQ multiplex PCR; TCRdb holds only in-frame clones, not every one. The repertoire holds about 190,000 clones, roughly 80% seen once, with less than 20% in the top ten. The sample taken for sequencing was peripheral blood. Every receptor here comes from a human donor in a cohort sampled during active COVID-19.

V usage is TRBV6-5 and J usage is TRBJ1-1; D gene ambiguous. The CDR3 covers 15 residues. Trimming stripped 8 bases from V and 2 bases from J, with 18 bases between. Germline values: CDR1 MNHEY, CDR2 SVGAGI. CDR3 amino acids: CASFPGGPRNTEAFF. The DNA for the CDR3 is TGTGCCAGCTTTCCGGGAGGGCCCCGCAACACTGAAGCTTTCTTT.

DNA of the CDR3: TGTGCCAGCAGACCTCCCCAGGGACAGGGGCCCTTCGATGAAGCTTTCTTT. It is translated as CASRPPQGQGPFDEAFF. V usage is TRBV28 and J usage is TRBJ1-1; 10 positions agree with TRBD1. Germline assignment: CDR1 MDHEN and CDR2 SYDVKM. The V segment lost 6 bases and the J segment 7 bases; nucleotides outside the gene matches: 17. The CDR3 spans 17 residues. The entire variable domain, with the rest obtained from reference TRBV28 and TRBJ1-1, is as follows: DVKVTQSSRYLVKRTGEKVFLECVQDMDHENMFWYRQDPGLGLRLIYFSYDVKMKEKGDIPEGYSVSREKKERFSLILESASTNQTSMYLCASRPPQGQGPFDEAFFGQGTRLTVV.

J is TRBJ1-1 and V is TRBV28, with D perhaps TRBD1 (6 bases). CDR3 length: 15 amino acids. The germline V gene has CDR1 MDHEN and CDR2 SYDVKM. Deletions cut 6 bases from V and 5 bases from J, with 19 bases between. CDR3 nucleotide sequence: TGTGCCAGCAGCCCCGGGGCGCAGGGGAAAACTGAAGCTTTCTTT. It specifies CASSPGAQGKTEAFF.

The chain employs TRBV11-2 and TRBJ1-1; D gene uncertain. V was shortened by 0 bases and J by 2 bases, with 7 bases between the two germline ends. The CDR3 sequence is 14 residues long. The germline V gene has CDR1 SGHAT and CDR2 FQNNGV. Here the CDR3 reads CASSLEQHNTEAFF. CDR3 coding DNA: TGTGCCAGCAGCTTAGAACAGCACAACACTGAAGCTTTCTTT.

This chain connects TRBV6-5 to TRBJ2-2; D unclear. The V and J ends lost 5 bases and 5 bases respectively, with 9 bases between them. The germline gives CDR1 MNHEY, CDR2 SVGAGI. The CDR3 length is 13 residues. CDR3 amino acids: CASSKSLTGELFF. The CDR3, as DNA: TGTGCCAGCAGTAAGAGCCTGACCGGGGAGCTGTTTTTT.

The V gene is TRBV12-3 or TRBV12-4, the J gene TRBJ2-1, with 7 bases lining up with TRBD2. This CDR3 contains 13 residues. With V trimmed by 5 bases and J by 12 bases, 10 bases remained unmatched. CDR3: CASSPRTRIGQFF. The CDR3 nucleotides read TGTGCCAGCAGTCCCCGGACTAGAATCGGGCAGTTCTTC.

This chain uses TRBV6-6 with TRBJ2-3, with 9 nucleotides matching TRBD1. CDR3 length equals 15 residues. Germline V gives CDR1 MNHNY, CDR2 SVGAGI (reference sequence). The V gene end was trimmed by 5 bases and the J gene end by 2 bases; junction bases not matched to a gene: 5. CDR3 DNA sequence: TGTGCCAGCAGTCTGACAGGGGGTGACACAGATACGCAGTATTTT. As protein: CASSLTGGDTDTQYF.

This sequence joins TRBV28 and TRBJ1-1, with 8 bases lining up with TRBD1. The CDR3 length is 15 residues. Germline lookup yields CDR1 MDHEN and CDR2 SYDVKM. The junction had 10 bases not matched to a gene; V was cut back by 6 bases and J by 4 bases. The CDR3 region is CASRSQGAAGTEAFF. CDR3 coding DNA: TGTGCCAGCAGATCGCAGGGGGCGGCAGGCACTGAAGCTTTCTTT.

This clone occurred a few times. The chain's CDR3 is CASSMDRGNTIYF. The CDR3 DNA reads as TGTGCCAGCAGTATGGACAGGGGAAACACCATATATTTT. The chain employs TRBV2 and TRBJ1-3; TRBD1 aligns across 7 bases. This CDR3 is 13 amino acids long. In germline, CDR1 is SNHLY, CDR2 FYNNEI. Unmatched junction bases numbered 2, after V lost 5 bases and J lost 4 bases.

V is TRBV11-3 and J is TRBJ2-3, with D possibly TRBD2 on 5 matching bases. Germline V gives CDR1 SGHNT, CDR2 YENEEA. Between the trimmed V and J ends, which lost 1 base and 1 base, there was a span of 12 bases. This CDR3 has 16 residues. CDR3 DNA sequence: TGTGCCAGCAGCTTAGGGGCCGGCGGGCGCACAGATACGCAGTATTTT. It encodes CASSLGAGGRTDTQYF. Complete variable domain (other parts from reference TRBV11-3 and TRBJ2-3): EAGVVQSPRYKIIEKKQPVAFWCNPISGHNTLYWYLQNLGQGPELLIRYENEEAVDDSQLPKDRFSAERLKGVDSTLKIQPAELGDSAVYLCASSLGAGGRTDTQYFGPGTRLTVL.

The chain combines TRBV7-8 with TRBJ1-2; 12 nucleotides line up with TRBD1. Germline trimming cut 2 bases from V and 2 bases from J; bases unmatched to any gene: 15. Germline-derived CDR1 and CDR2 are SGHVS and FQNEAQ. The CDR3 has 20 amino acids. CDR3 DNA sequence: TGTGCCAGCAGCTTATTACGCCCTCGGGACAGGGGGCCAAAAAACTATGGCTACACCTTC. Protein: CASSLLRPRDRGPKNYGYTF.

CDR3 coding DNA: TGTGCCAGCAGTGTTACTGCAGGGGCCGGCTCTGGAAACACCATATATTTT. Translating gives CASSVTAGAGSGNTIYF. This chain connects TRBV6-1 to TRBJ1-3; possible D gene TRBD1, 6 bases. The CDR3 runs 17 residues. Trimming took off 4 bases at V and 0 bases at J, with 16 bases between the two ends. CDR1 is MNHNS and CDR2 is SASEGT in the germline V gene.

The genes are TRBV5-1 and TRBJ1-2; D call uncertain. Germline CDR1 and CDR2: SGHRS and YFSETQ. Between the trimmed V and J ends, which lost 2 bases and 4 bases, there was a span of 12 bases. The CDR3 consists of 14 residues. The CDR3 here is CASSFGTFGYGYTF. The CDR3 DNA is TGCGCCAGCAGCTTTGGTACTTTCGGCTATGGCTACACCTTC.

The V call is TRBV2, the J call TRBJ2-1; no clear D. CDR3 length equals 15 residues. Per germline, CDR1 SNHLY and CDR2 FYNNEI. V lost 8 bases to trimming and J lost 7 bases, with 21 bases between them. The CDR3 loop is CASVRSRPIGNEQFF. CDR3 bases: TGTGCCAGCGTACGGAGCCGACCCATCGGAAATGAGCAGTTCTTC.

The CDR3 nucleotides are TGTGCCAGCAAGGGAGACAGCCGGGGGATGGCTGAAGCTTTCTTT. It is translated as CASKGDSRGMAEAFF. The chain carries TRBV2 and TRBJ1-1; weak D call: TRBD1 (5 bases). Germline CDR1 and CDR2: SNHLY and FYNNEI. This CDR3 region has 15 residues. The V and J ends lost 7 bases and 6 bases respectively, with 21 bases between them. Variable domain in full (rest from reference TRBV2 and TRBJ1-1): EPEVTQTPSHQVTQMGQEVILRCVPISNHLYFYWYRQILGQKVEFLVSFYNNEISEKSEIFDDQFSVERPDGSNFTLKIRSTKLEDSAMYFCASKGDSRGMAEAFFGQGTRLTVV.

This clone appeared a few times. The CDR3 sequence is CASSWTPGGGTNEKLFF. Written as DNA, the CDR3 is TGCGCCAGCAGCTGGACTCCAGGGGGCGGAACTAATGAAAAACTGTTTTTT. The rearrangement uses TRBV5-1 and TRBJ1-4, with 8 bases matching TRBD1. Trimming removed 3 bases from V and 1 base from J; junction bases left unmatched: 8. This CDR3 comprises 17 residues. Germline V gives CDR1 SGHRS, CDR2 YFSETQ. The full variable domain, rest sourced from reference TRBV5-1 and TRBJ1-4, is KAGVTQTPRYLIKTRGQQVTLSCSPISGHRSVSWYQQTPGQGLQFLFEYFSETQRNKGNFPGRFSGRQFSNSRSEMNVSTLELGDSALYLCASSWTPGGGTNEKLFFGSGTQLSVL.

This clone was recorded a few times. The CDR3 spells CATSRQTGSYGYTF. CDR3 DNA sequence: TGTGCCACCAGCAGACAGACAGGCAGCTATGGCTACACCTTC. The chain has TRBV15 and TRBJ1-2, with a tentative D call TRBD1 (6 bases). V shed 2 bases and J shed 4 bases, with 11 bases lying between them. CDR3 length: 14 residues. Germline V gene lookup returns CDR1 LNHNV and CDR2 YYDKDF (reference sequence).

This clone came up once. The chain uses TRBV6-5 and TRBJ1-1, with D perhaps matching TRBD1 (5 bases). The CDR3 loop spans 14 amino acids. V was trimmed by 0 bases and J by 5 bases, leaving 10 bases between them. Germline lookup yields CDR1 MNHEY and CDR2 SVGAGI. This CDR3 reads CASSYSDGGTEAFF. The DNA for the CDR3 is TGTGCCAGCAGTTACTCGGACGGGGGGACTGAAGCTTTCTTT.

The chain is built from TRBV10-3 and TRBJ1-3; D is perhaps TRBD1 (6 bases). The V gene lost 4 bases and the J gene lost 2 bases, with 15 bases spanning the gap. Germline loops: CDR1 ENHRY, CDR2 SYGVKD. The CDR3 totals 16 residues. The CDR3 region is CAISGPPGDAGNTIYF. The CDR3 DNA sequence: TGTGCCATCAGTGGGCCTCCAGGGGACGCTGGAAACACCATATATTTT.

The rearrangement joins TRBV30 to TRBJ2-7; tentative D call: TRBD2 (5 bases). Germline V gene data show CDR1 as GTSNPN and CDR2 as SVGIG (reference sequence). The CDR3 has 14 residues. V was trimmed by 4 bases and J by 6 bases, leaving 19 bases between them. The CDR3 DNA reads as TGTGCCTGGAATGGCGGGCAGCTAGTTGGCGAGCAGTACTTC. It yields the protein CAWNGGQLVGEQYF.

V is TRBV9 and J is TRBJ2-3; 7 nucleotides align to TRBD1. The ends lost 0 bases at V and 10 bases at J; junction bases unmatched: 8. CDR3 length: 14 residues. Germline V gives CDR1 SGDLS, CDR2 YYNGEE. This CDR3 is CASSVVGQSSPQYF. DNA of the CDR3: TGTGCCAGCAGCGTAGTGGGACAGAGTAGCCCGCAGTATTTT.

DNA for the CDR3: TGTGCCACCAGCAGAGATGCGAGTGCAGGGGCCAACGTCCTGACTTTC. Its protein product is CATSRDASAGANVLTF. The rearrangement links TRBV15 to TRBJ2-6; D gene unclear. The CDR3 is 16 amino acids. V was trimmed by 0 bases and J by 4 bases, leaving 10 bases between them. The germline CDR1 and CDR2 sequences are LNHNV and YYDKDF (reference sequence).

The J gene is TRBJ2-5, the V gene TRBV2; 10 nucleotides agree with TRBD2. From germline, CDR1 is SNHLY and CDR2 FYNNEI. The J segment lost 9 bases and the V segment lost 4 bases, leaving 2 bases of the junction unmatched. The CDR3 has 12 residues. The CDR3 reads CASSALAGAQYF. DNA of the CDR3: TGTGCCAGCAGTGCTCTAGCGGGGGCCCAGTACTTC.